The clone carrying this T cell receptor (beta chain) occurred a few times. Generated by immunoSEQ multiplex PCR, the TCRdb table keeps only in-frame clones and is missing some. This repertoire shows over 150,000 clones, 70% to 90% found once; its top ten account for 0.63%. Trimming stripped 1 base from V and 5 bases from J, with 5 bases between. The germline gives CDR1 SGHTA, CDR2 FQGNSA. There are 13 residues in the CDR3. The data were taken from a study of blood T cell repertoires in COVID-19. Study overall: Whether acute or convalescent, the COVID-19 samples came from the United States, Italy and Spain. T cells, B-cell-depleted T cells, or PBMCs provided the cDNA or gDNA that served as material.

One Seattle source followed patients from active infection through their disease course. The sequencing sample was made of peripheral blood. V and J are TRBV7-2 and TRBJ2-2; D uncertain. This TCR was recovered from a man aged 55 to 70 with COVID-19, enrolled during active disease. CDR3 amino acids: CASSLVQTGELFF. The CDR3, as DNA: TGTGCCAGCAGCTTAGTGCAGACCGGGGAGCTGTTTTTT.